The sequence of this TCR beta chain was determined in a study of T cell responses to AZD1222 COVID-19 vaccine. Some second doses came at about 4 weeks and others at about 12 weeks; these were pooled. The CDR3 spans 12 residues. V was cut by 0 bases and J by 4 bases, with 2 bases left in between. The germline gives CDR1 SGHAT, CDR2 FQNNGV. Study conclusions and caveats: Donors were largely white British and mainly female; clonal diversity was possibly underestimated. No repertoire was sampled before or during the peak T cell response, only after it. Dominant at 160-218 and 743-854, vaccine-associated CD4 TCRs also spanned spike.

Sequencing used immunoSEQ multiplex PCR; TCRdb keeps in-frame clones, though not all of them. The sample carries 100,000 to 130,000 clones, approximately 90% recorded once. For this clone: Its antigen is currently unknown.

The chain uses TRBV11-2 and TRBJ2-3, with no clear D. This sample comprised peripheral blood, obtained 28 days after the second AZD1222 dose. This sequence was found in an adult who received the AZD1222 COVID-19 vaccine. CDR3 in DNA: TGTGCCAGCAGCTTAGATTCAGATACGCAGTATTTT. Translating gives CASSLDSDTQYF.